Shown below are 17 T cell receptor beta chains from a single sample sequenced in a study of cytomegalovirus exposure and HLA in healthy donors. Method: immunoSEQ multiplex PCR; TCRdb's copy keeps in-frame clones and lacks some. The sample records hundreds of thousands of clones, 75% to 90% being singletons. Sequencing was done on a sample of PBMCs. Receptors originate from a woman aged 18-35 years in good health and CMV-seronegative.

This chain connects TRBV28 to TRBJ2-2, with D perhaps TRBD1 (6 bases). Germline V gene sequence: CDR1 MDHEN, CDR2 SYDVKM. V was clipped by 3 bases and J by 4 bases, with 9 bases between them. The CDR3 is made up of 14 amino acids. For the CDR3, the DNA is TGTGCCAGCAGTTTCACAGGGATCACCGGGGAGCTGTTTTTT. As protein: CASSFTGITGELFF.

The CDR3 loop reads CAWSPLRTGEVNEQFF. The CDR3 DNA reads as TGTGCCTGGAGTCCCCTCCGCACGGGAGAAGTCAATGAGCAGTTCTTC. V usage is TRBV30 and J usage is TRBJ2-1; D possibly corresponds to TRBD2 (6 bases). This CDR3 spans 16 amino acids. The V end was cut by 2 bases, the J end by 6 bases, with 20 bases between. The V gene's germline CDR1 is GTSNPN and CDR2 SVGIG (reference sequence).

The chain carries TRBV5-6 and TRBJ2-7; 12 bases fit TRBD2. Trimming at V came to 3 bases and at J to 6 bases, leaving 13 bases not matched to a gene. Per germline, CDR1 SGHDT and CDR2 YYEEEE. This CDR3 has 17 amino acids. The CDR3 loop is CASSSTSGRGHLGEQYF. The DNA for the CDR3 is TGTGCCAGCAGCTCGACTAGCGGGAGAGGGCATCTGGGCGAGCAGTACTTC.

This rearrangement joins TRBV4-1 to TRBJ2-5; D is possibly TRBD1 (6 bases). Between the trimmed V and J ends, which lost 5 bases and 5 bases, there was a span of 18 bases. The CDR3 has 15 amino acids. Germline V gene sequence: CDR1 MGHRA, CDR2 YSYEKL. CDR3 sequence reads: CASSLQGKREETQYF. The CDR3 nucleotides are TGCGCCAGCAGCTTGCAGGGGAAGCGTGAGGAGACCCAGTACTTC.

V is TRBV5-4 and J is TRBJ2-7; a possible D gene is TRBD1 (6 bases). V was cut by 0 bases and J by 5 bases, with 9 bases left in between. Germline assignment: CDR1 SGHNT and CDR2 YYREEE (reference sequence). The CDR3 consists of 13 residues. CDR3 sequence reads: CASSLGTANEQYF. CDR3 DNA: TGTGCCAGCAGCTTGGGGACAGCCAACGAGCAGTACTTC.

V usage is TRBV7-9 and J usage is TRBJ2-1, with 8 bases identical to TRBD1. The V gene's germline CDR1 is SEHNR and CDR2 FQNEAQ (reference sequence). There are 15 residues in the CDR3. The junction had 5 bases not matched to a gene; V was cut back by 1 base and J by 6 bases. CDR3 region: CASSLGTGKSNEQFF. DNA for the CDR3: TGTGCCAGCAGCTTAGGGACAGGGAAGAGCAATGAGCAGTTCTTC.

The chain couples TRBV27 to TRBJ2-1; 11 nucleotides agree with TRBD1. Germline lookup yields CDR1 MNHEY and CDR2 SMNVEV (reference sequence). V dropped 7 bases and J dropped 4; count of bases not matched to a gene: 6. The CDR3 covers 15 residues. CDR3 region: CASNLGTGGYNEQFF. The CDR3 nucleotides are TGTGCCAGCAACCTCGGGACAGGGGGTTACAATGAGCAGTTCTTC.

This clone was detected ten times or more. The gene calls are TRBV5-8 and TRBJ2-1; tentatively, D is TRBD2 (6 bases). V dropped 5 bases and J dropped 0 bases, with 12 bases sitting between them. Germline V gives CDR1 SGHTS, CDR2 YDEGEE. The CDR3 is made up of 15 amino acids. CDR3 coding DNA: TGTGCCAGCAGGCGGGACCTCAGCTCCTACAATGAGCAGTTCTTC. It codes for CASRRDLSSYNEQFF. The variable domain in full, with the rest retrieved from reference TRBV5-8 and TRBJ2-1, is EAGVTQSPTHLIKTRGQQATLRCSPISGHTSVYWYQQALGLGLQFLLWYDEGEERNRGNFPPRFSGRQFPNYSSELNVNALELEDSALYLCASRRDLSSYNEQFFGPGTRLTVL.

This chain links TRBV7-8 with TRBJ2-7; the match to TRBD1 covers 7 bases. Germline V gene lookup returns CDR1 SGHVS and CDR2 FQNEAQ. Trimming cost V 0 bases and J 3 bases; bases outside gene matches: 8. The CDR3 loop spans 16 amino acids. The CDR3 nucleotides read TGTGCCAGCAGCTTAGCAACGGGACAGATAGACTACGAGCAGTACTTC. Residues: CASSLATGQIDYEQYF.

In DNA form, the CDR3 reads TGTGCCAGCAGTCCGGCAGGGGGGACCCTAGCTTTCTTT. Amino acid sequence: CASSPAGGTLAFF. The chain couples TRBV6-5 to TRBJ1-1; 7 nucleotides match TRBD1. CDR1 is MNHEY and CDR2 is SVGAGI in the germline V gene. V gave up 5 bases and J gave up 10 bases; unmatched junction bases: 10. This CDR3 comprises 13 residues.

The V and J genes are TRBV28 and TRBJ2-4; the D gene is possibly TRBD2 (6 bases). Germline V gene lookup returns CDR1 MDHEN and CDR2 SYDVKM. There are 14 residues in the CDR3. Trimming took off 7 bases at V and 6 bases at J, with 16 bases between the two ends. Written as DNA, the CDR3 is TGTGCCAGCACTATCCGGGACTTAACAAACATTCAGTACTTC. Translation gives CASTIRDLTNIQYF.

The J gene is TRBJ2-6, the V gene TRBV28; D perhaps matches TRBD2 (6 bases). Germline V gives CDR1 MDHEN, CDR2 SYDVKM. CDR3 size: 17 residues. The V gene lost 2 bases and the J gene lost 0 bases, with 11 bases spanning the gap. The CDR3 region is CASSLGTSSSGANVLTF. The CDR3 coding sequence is TGTGCCAGCAGTTTAGGGACTTCCAGCTCTGGGGCCAACGTCCTGACTTTC.

The V and J genes are TRBV28 and TRBJ2-3; TRBD2 might be the D (7 bases). Germline lookup yields CDR1 MDHEN and CDR2 SYDVKM. This CDR3 is 16 amino acids long. V gave up 2 bases and J gave up 5 bases, with 17 bases separating them. CDR3 residues: CASSLRWGGRGDTQYF. The DNA for the CDR3 is TGTGCCAGCAGTTTAAGGTGGGGGGGCCGCGGAGATACGCAGTATTTT.

The chain is built from TRBV18 and TRBJ2-1; unclear D gene. CDR1 KGHSH and CDR2 LQKENI come from the germline V gene. The CDR3 runs to 13 residues. With 6 bases removed from V and 1 base from J, the gap between germline ends came to 7 bases. Written as DNA, the CDR3 is TGTGCCAGCTCGCTAGAGTCCTACAATGAGCAGTTCTTC. Translated, it gives CASSLESYNEQFF.

The chain has TRBV25-1 and TRBJ2-5; 7 bases agree with TRBD1. The CDR3 length is 15 residues. V lost 4 bases to trimming and J lost 1 base; unmatched junction nucleotides: 6. Per the germline V gene, CDR1 is MGHDK and CDR2 is SYGVNS. This CDR3 reads CASSGAGTVQETQYF. The DNA of the CDR3 is TGTGCCAGCAGTGGGGCCGGGACAGTCCAAGAGACCCAGTACTTC.

The CDR3 spells CVRSLFGRVGGWTEAFF. CDR3 DNA: TGTGTCAGAAGCTTATTCGGGAGAGTCGGAGGGTGGACTGAAGCTTTCTTT. This chain uses TRBV7-5 with TRBJ1-1. TRBV7-5 is noted as a pseudogene. This CDR3 is built from 17 residues.

The V and J genes are TRBV6-6 and TRBJ1-5, with a weak D call TRBD1 (5 bases). V shed 6 bases and J shed 4 bases, with 16 bases lying between them. This CDR3 comprises 15 residues. Germline V gene sequence: CDR1 MNHNY, CDR2 SVGAGI (reference sequence). The CDR3 DNA reads TGTGCCAGCAGACACCTAGACAGTTATAATCAGCCCCAGCATTTT. Amino acid sequence: CASRHLDSYNQPQHF.